These T cell receptor beta chains were read from a single sample in a study of OX40 agonist ivuxolimab in advanced cancers. Measured with immunoSEQ multiplex PCR; TCRdb has only the in-frame clones, and not every one. Of approximately 130,000 clones in the sample, about nine tenths were seen once. The source was CD4+ or CD8+ T cells sorted from blood, collected in a trial of the OX40 agonist ivuxolimab. The receptors come from an adult with an advanced solid tumor such as melanoma, head and neck, liver or kidney cancer. Both conserved end residues are part of each CDR3. D genes are given only for firm matches. Clone size, where shown, is once, few, many, or a class for clones that have expanded.

D | J | V | size | CDR3 | DNA
- | TRBJ1-5 | TRBV6-1 | - | CASSDVHRNQPQHF | TGTGCCAGCAGTGACGTACACCGCAATCAGCCCCAGCATTTT
- | TRBJ1-5 | TRBV10-3 | - | CAISESKGSQPQHF | TGTGCCATCAGTGAGTCGAAAGGCTCTCAGCCCCAGCATTTT
- | TRBJ2-1 | TRBV28 | - | CASSFFSWSSSYNEQFF | TGTGCCAGCAGTTTTTTCTCTTGGTCGAGCTCCTACAATGAGCAGTTCTTC
- | TRBJ2-3 | TRBV7-9 | - | CASSFGSTDTQYF | TGTGCCAGCAGCTTCGGGAGCACAGATACGCAGTATTTT
TRBD2 | TRBJ2-7 | TRBV9 | - | CASSRTLAGGGEQYF | TGTGCCAGCAGCCGAACTCTAGCGGGAGGAGGTGAGCAGTACTTC
TRBD2 | TRBJ2-1 | TRBV28 | few | CASSTSGPTYNEQFF | TGTGCCAGCAGTACTAGCGGGCCAACCTACAATGAGCAGTTCTTC
- | TRBJ2-3 | TRBV19 | - | CASSREPTDTQYF | TGTGCCAGTAGTCGTGAGCCCACAGATACGCAGTATTTT
- | TRBJ2-2 | TRBV29-1 | - | CSGERGAGNTGELFF | TGCAGCGGAGAACGGGGGGCGGGGAACACCGGGGAGCTGTTTTTT
TRBD2 | TRBJ2-7 | TRBV7-9 | - | CASSIGAGGLEQYF | TGTGCCAGCAGCATAGGGGCGGGGGGTCTCGAGCAGTACTTC
TRBD1 | TRBJ1-1 | TRBV18 | - | CASSPGTGDTEAFF | TGTGCCAGCTCCCCCGGGACAGGGGACACTGAAGCTTTCTTT
- | TRBJ2-7 | TRBV28 | - | CASSLLGANSYEQYF | TGTGCCAGCAGTTTACTGGGGGCCAACTCCTACGAGCAGTACTTC
- | TRBJ1-5 | TRBV18 | - | CASSPGTGGNQPQHF | TGTGCCAGCTCACCTGGGACGGGCGGCAATCAGCCCCAGCATTTT
- | TRBJ2-5 | TRBV5-4 | - | CASSLGLGVQETQYF | TGTGCCAGCAGCTTGGGCCTGGGGGTACAAGAGACCCAGTACTTC
- | TRBJ2-3 | TRBV29-1 | - | CSVEGVRGSDTQYF | TGCAGCGTTGAAGGGGTTCGGGGCTCAGATACGCAGTATTTT
- | TRBJ1-3 | TRBV9 | - | CASSVGGGSGNTIYF | TGTGCCAGCAGCGTAGGTGGTGGGTCTGGAAACACCATATATTTT
TRBD2 | TRBJ2-3 | TRBV7-2 | - | CASSLYGLARYTDTQYF | TGTGCCAGCAGCTTGTACGGACTAGCGAGGTACACAGATACGCAGTATTTT
TRBD1 | TRBJ1-2 | TRBV19 | once | CASTSGTGGSYGYTF | TGTGCCAGTACCTCAGGGACAGGGGGGTCTTATGGCTACACCTTC
- | TRBJ1-4 | TRBV28 | few | CASSFGQSNEKLFF | TGTGCCAGCAGTTTTGGTCAGAGTAATGAAAAACTGTTTTTT
- | TRBJ2-1 | TRBV5-1 | - | CASSFPGLSSYNEQFF | TGCGCCAGCAGCTTTCCGGGACTCAGCTCCTACAATGAGCAGTTCTTC
- | TRBJ2-1 | TRBV5-1 | - | CASRFLDYNEQFF | TGCGCCAGCCGCTTTCTGGACTACAATGAGCAGTTCTTC
TRBD2 | TRBJ2-3 | TRBV18 | - | CASSVGTSGSTDTQYF | TGTGCCAGCTCAGTAGGGACTAGCGGGAGTACAGATACGCAGTATTTT
- | TRBJ2-7 | TRBV18 | - | CASSPPTQGAEQYF | TGTGCCAGCTCACCGCCAACACAGGGTGCCGAGCAGTACTTC
TRBD1 | TRBJ2-4 | TRBV11-2 | - | CASSLDRGNIQYF | TGTGCCAGCAGCTTAGACAGGGGGAACATTCAGTACTTC
TRBD2 | TRBJ2-3 | TRBV9 | once | CASSVWLAATDTQYF | TGTGCCAGCAGCGTGTGGCTAGCGGCTACAGATACGCAGTATTTT
- | TRBJ1-2 | TRBV11-1 | - | CASSRSGDYGYTF | TGTGCCAGCAGCAGGTCTGGGGACTATGGCTACACCTTC
- | TRBJ1-5 | TRBV9 | few | CASSVGNSNQPQHF | TGTGCCAGCAGCGTAGGTAATAGCAATCAGCCCCAGCATTTT
- | TRBJ1-1 | TRBV7-6 | - | CASSLAGGNTEAFF | TGTGCCAGCAGCTTAGCAGGGGGGAACACTGAAGCTTTCTTT
TRBD1 | TRBJ2-7 | TRBV11-2 | once | CASSRLGTGPYEQYF | TGTGCCAGCAGCAGATTGGGGACAGGCCCCTACGAGCAGTACTTC
- | TRBJ2-3 | TRBV6-5 | - | CASSLGPVIPDTQYF | TGTGCCAGCAGCCTGGGACCAGTCATTCCAGATACGCAGTATTTT
TRBD1 | TRBJ2-7 | TRBV28 | - | CASSLSMGQSYEQYF | TGTGCCAGCAGTTTAAGTATGGGACAGTCCTACGAGCAGTACTTC
TRBD1 | TRBJ2-7 | TRBV27 | once | CASSSPGQGAQYF | TGTGCCAGCAGTTCCCCCGGGCAGGGGGCGCAGTACTTC
- | TRBJ2-2 | TRBV6-5 | - | CASSYSGAFTGELFF | TGTGCCAGCAGTTACTCCGGAGCCTTCACCGGGGAGCTGTTTTTT
- | TRBJ1-1 | TRBV2 | - | CASILEGNTEAFF | TGTGCCAGCATCCTGGAAGGGAACACTGAAGCTTTCTTT
- | TRBJ1-1 | TRBV28 | - | CASSPGGVPEAFF | TGTGCCAGCAGTCCCGGAGGGGTCCCTGAAGCTTTCTTT
TRBD1 | TRBJ1-3 | TRBV18 | - | CASSSDRENTIYF | TGTGCCAGCTCATCGGACAGGGAGAACACCATATATTTT
- | TRBJ1-2 | TRBV5-4 | - | CASSPEGHYGYTF | TGTGCCAGCAGCCCCGAGGGGCACTATGGCTACACCTTC
- | TRBJ1-3 | TRBV9 | - | CASSPSGPPGNTIYF | TGTGCCAGCAGCCCGTCAGGACCTCCGGGAAACACCATATATTTT
- | TRBJ2-3 | TRBV7-2 | - | CASSLAPPEGGTDTQYF | TGTGCCAGCAGCTTAGCCCCACCCGAGGGGGGCACAGATACGCAGTATTTT
TRBD2 | TRBJ2-7 | TRBV19 | - | CASKGLAGDEQYF | TGTGCCAGTAAAGGACTAGCGGGGGACGAGCAGTACTTC
- | TRBJ2-5 | TRBV30 | - | CAWSRGGTQETQYF | TGTGCCTGGAGTAGGGGGGGCACCCAAGAGACCCAGTACTTC
- | TRBJ1-2 | TRBV6-6 | - | CASSYGAGGGYTF | TGTGCCAGCAGTTACGGGGCCGGGGGTGGCTACACCTTC
- | TRBJ2-1 | TRBV5-5 | - | CASSLMAGFNNEQFF | TGTGCCAGCAGCTTGATGGCGGGGTTCAACAATGAGCAGTTCTTC
- | TRBJ1-5 | TRBV4-1 | - | CASSQDPRDPIRDSNQPQHF | TGCGCCAGCAGCCAAGACCCCCGGGATCCGATCCGAGATAGCAATCAGCCCCAGCATTTT
- | TRBJ1-4 | TRBV11-2 | - | CASSLARDRAKLFF | TGTGCCAGCAGCTTAGCCAGGGATAGGGCAAAACTGTTTTTT
TRBD1 | TRBJ1-1 | TRBV6-5 | - | CASTSGGGEAFF | TGTGCCAGCACCTCAGGGGGAGGTGAAGCTTTCTTT
TRBD1 | TRBJ2-4 | TRBV29-1 | once | CSVSTGTKNIQYF | TGCAGCGTCTCGACAGGGACCAAAAACATTCAGTACTTC
- | TRBJ1-1 | TRBV28 | - | CASSLPLGTEAFF | TGTGCCAGCAGTCTCCCTCTGGGGACTGAAGCTTTCTTT
TRBD2 | TRBJ2-3 | TRBV7-8 | - | CASSLPGGNTDTQYF | TGTGCCAGCAGCCTCCCGGGAGGAAACACAGATACGCAGTATTTT
TRBD2 | TRBJ2-3 | TRBV7-3 | - | CASSFGREDTQYF | TGTGCCAGCAGCTTTGGGCGGGAGGATACGCAGTATTTT
- | TRBJ2-1 | TRBV5-6 | - | CASSFTDYNEQFF | TGTGCCAGCAGCTTTACGGATTACAATGAGCAGTTCTTC
- | TRBJ1-4 | TRBV28 | - | CASTLRREKLFF | TGTGCCAGCACCCTGCGACGAGAAAAACTGTTTTTT
- | TRBJ2-1 | TRBV7-9 | - | CASSSVRSSYNEQFF | TGTGCCAGCAGCAGCGTTCGGAGCTCCTACAATGAGCAGTTCTTC
- | TRBJ2-5 | TRBV28 | once | CASRAGKETQYF | TGTGCCTCACGGGCAGGGAAAGAGACCCAGTACTTC